This is a list of T cell receptor beta chains from one sample in a study of technical replicates of blood from a handful of donors. Clones were read by immunoSEQ multiplex PCR, and TCRdb kept only the in-frame ones, dropping some. The sample carries roughly 70,000 clones, about 94% recorded once. Sequenced: T cells isolated from PBMCs. These receptors originate from a human donor in good health. Both conserved end residues are part of each CDR3. D genes are given only for firm matches. Size is omitted from some rows. Given values are once, few, many or a class for expanded clones.

v_call	d_call	clone_size	j_call	cdr3_nt	cdr3_aa
TRBV28	TRBD1	-	TRBJ1-2	TGTGCCAGCAGTTCTACCGGGACAGGGAAGGGAGATGGCTACACCTTC	CASSSTGTGKGDGYTF
TRBV25-1	-	-	TRBJ1-1	TGTGCCACACAGGATGATTTTGAAGCTTTCTTT	CATQDDFEAFF
TRBV29-1	-	-	TRBJ1-5	TGCAGCGGCCTCCGGGACCCCGGGGGGCCCCAGCATTTT	CSGLRDPGGPQHF
TRBV18	-	-	TRBJ1-1	TGTGCCAGCTCACCTTTGGTGGGCTTGAACACTGAAGCTTTCTTT	CASSPLVGLNTEAFF
TRBV2	TRBD1	-	TRBJ1-1	TGTGCCAGCAGTGTACAGGGGACTGAAGCTTTCTTT	CASSVQGTEAFF
TRBV2	-	-	TRBJ1-1	TGTGCCAGCTTATTAGATGGGAACACTGAAGCTTTCTTT	CASLLDGNTEAFF
TRBV7-2	-	-	TRBJ2-3	TGTGCCAGGGGACTTTGCACAGATACGCAGTATTTT	CARGLCTDTQYF
TRBV27	-	-	TRBJ1-1	TGTGCCAGCAGTTTATCCAGTAGTGCGGGTTCTGAAGCTTTCTTT	CASSLSSSAGSEAFF
TRBV4-1	-	-	TRBJ1-5	TGCGCCAGCAGCCAAGATTCCGCAGGGAGGCAGCCCCAGCATTTT	CASSQDSAGRQPQHF
TRBV28	-	-	TRBJ2-7	TGTGCCAGCACTAGTTATACAGGGATGAACTACGAGCAGTACTTC	CASTSYTGMNYEQYF
TRBV6-6	TRBD1	-	TRBJ1-5	TGTGCCAGCAGTAGTTCAGGGGGACATCAGCCCCAGCATTTT	CASSSSGGHQPQHF
TRBV5-1	-	-	TRBJ1-2	TGCGCCAGCAGCTTGGGCAGGGACTATGGCTACACCTTC	CASSLGRDYGYTF
TRBV2	TRBD1	-	TRBJ1-1	TGTGCCGGTTGGACAGGAGTGAACACTGAAGCTTTCTTT	CAGWTGVNTEAFF
TRBV29-1	TRBD1	-	TRBJ1-1	TGCAGCGTTGAAGTTCGGACAGGGAACACTGAAGCTTTCTTT	CSVEVRTGNTEAFF
TRBV18	-	-	TRBJ2-7	TGTGCCAGCTCACCACCCCGTTTCCCCTACGAGCAGTACTTC	CASSPPRFPYEQYF
TRBV19	-	-	TRBJ2-7	TGTGCCAGTAGTATTACAGGCCCCTACGAGCAGTACTTC	CASSITGPYEQYF
TRBV30	TRBD2	-	TRBJ2-1	TGTGCCTGCAGACTAGCGGGAGTCTATGAGCAGTTCTTC	CACRLAGVYEQFF
TRBV15	-	-	TRBJ2-1	TGTGCCACCAGCAGAGTAGGGAGTAGGAATGAGCAGTTCTTC	CATSRVGSRNEQFF
TRBV10-3	-	-	TRBJ2-3	TGTGCCATACGACAGTCTAGCACAGATACGCAGTATTTT	CAIRQSSTDTQYF
TRBV27	-	-	TRBJ1-2	TGTGCCAGCAGTTTATTGACAGGTCAGGATGGCTACACCTTC	CASSLLTGQDGYTF
TRBV14	-	once	TRBJ2-7	TGTGCCAGCAGCCAAGATGGCAGGTACCACGAGCAGTACTTC	CASSQDGRYHEQYF
TRBV27	-	-	TRBJ2-1	TGTGCCAGCGGACTGGACAGAGAGGTTAACAATGAGCAGTTCTTC	CASGLDREVNNEQFF
TRBV4-1	-	few	TRBJ1-1	TGCGCCAGCAGCCAAGTATGGGGAGACACTGAAGCTTTCTTT	CASSQVWGDTEAFF
TRBV11-3	TRBD2	-	TRBJ2-7	TGTGCCAGCAGCTCAACCGGGACTAGCGTCTACGAGCAGTACTTC	CASSSTGTSVYEQYF
TRBV19	TRBD2	-	TRBJ2-1	TGTGCCAGTCAACTAGCGGGAGGCTACAATGAGCAGTTCTTC	CASQLAGGYNEQFF
TRBV10-1	-	-	TRBJ2-7	TGCGCCAGCATGAGGGATAAGGGTTACGAGCAGTACTTC	CASMRDKGYEQYF
TRBV6-1	-	-	TRBJ2-5	TGTGCCAGCAGTCCGACAGGCATGTGGGAGACCCAGTACTTC	CASSPTGMWETQYF
TRBV29-1	TRBD2	-	TRBJ2-1	TGCAGCGTTGAAGATCATCCGGGGACTACCTCTAATGAGCAGTTCTTC	CSVEDHPGTTSNEQFF
TRBV19	TRBD1	-	TRBJ1-2	TGTGCCAGTAGTCTAGGACAGGCCTGGGGTGGCTACACCTTC	CASSLGQAWGGYTF
TRBV19	TRBD2	-	TRBJ2-2	TGTGCCAGTAGTACGACTAGCGGGCCCACTAACACCGGGGAGCTGTTTTTT	CASSTTSGPTNTGELFF
TRBV9	-	-	TRBJ2-1	TGTGCCAGCAGCGTGGGGGGACTTTACAATGAGCAGTTCTTC	CASSVGGLYNEQFF
TRBV4-3	-	-	TRBJ2-3	TGCGCCAGCAGCCAAGAGTTTCCTAGCGTTCCAGATACGCAGTATTTT	CASSQEFPSVPDTQYF
TRBV7-2	-	-	TRBJ1-2	TGTGCCAGCAGCTTAGGCCCAGGCTATGGCTACACCTTC	CASSLGPGYGYTF
TRBV19	TRBD1	-	TRBJ1-5	TGTGCCACAACGGGACAGGGAGGGCAGCCCCAGCATTTT	CATTGQGGQPQHF
TRBV19	-	-	TRBJ2-2	TGTGCCAGTATGCCCCGAGCAGGGGCGCATGGCGGGGAGCTGTTTTTT	CASMPRAGAHGGELFF
TRBV21-1	-	once	TRBJ2-3	TGTGCCAGCAGCAGACCTCGGACAGGGCGGACAGATACGCAGTATTTT	CASSRPRTGRTDTQYF
TRBV11-1	TRBD2	once	TRBJ2-3	TGTGCCAGCAGCTTAACTAGCGGGAATGTCGATACGCAGTATTTT	CASSLTSGNVDTQYF
TRBV30	-	-	TRBJ1-5	TGTGCCTGGAAGGAGGCCCCCGATGAGCCCCAGCATTTT	CAWKEAPDEPQHF
TRBV7-2	-	-	TRBJ2-1	TGTGCCAGCAGCTGGGCCTCAGGGTCTGATGAGCAGTTCTTC	CASSWASGSDEQFF
TRBV9	TRBD2	-	TRBJ2-3	TGTGCCAGCACAGCGGGACCGGCAGATACGCAGTATTTT	CASTAGPADTQYF
TRBV28	TRBD2	-	TRBJ2-5	TGTGCCAGCGGCGAGGGACTAGCGGGAGGGGAGACCCAGTACTTC	CASGEGLAGGETQYF
TRBV6-6	TRBD2	-	TRBJ2-1	TGTGCCAGCAGTTTTGTAGCGGGGGTGTACAATGAGCAGTTCTTC	CASSFVAGVYNEQFF
TRBV2	-	-	TRBJ2-2	TGTGCCACCTCCGGTTCGAACACCGGGGAGCTGTTTTTT	CATSGSNTGELFF
TRBV13	TRBD1	-	TRBJ2-7	TGTGCCAGCAGCGACAGGGGTCTCACTTACGAGCAGTACTTC	CASSDRGLTYEQYF
TRBV5-4	-	-	TRBJ2-7	TGTGCCAGCCATGACAGCACTATCTCCTACGAGCAGTACTTC	CASHDSTISYEQYF
TRBV11-2	TRBD1	-	TRBJ1-4	TGTGCCAGCAGCTCGACAGGGTTCATTAGTGAAAAACTGTTTTTT	CASSSTGFISEKLFF
TRBV7-8	-	-	TRBJ1-5	TGTGCCAGCAGCTCAGGGATCGGATATCAGCCCCAGCATTTT	CASSSGIGYQPQHF
TRBV9	-	-	TRBJ2-5	TGTGCCAGCAGCGTAGTAGCAGGGGAAGGGGAGACCCAGTACTTC	CASSVVAGEGETQYF
TRBV6-6	-	-	TRBJ1-2	TGTGCCAGCAGTTACGATCAGGGATATTTCGACTATGGCTACACCTTC	CASSYDQGYFDYGYTF
TRBV7-2	-	-	TRBJ2-1	TGTGCCAGCAGCTTAGCAGCGGCTTACAATGAGCAGTTCTTC	CASSLAAAYNEQFF
TRBV6-5	TRBD1	-	TRBJ2-1	TGTGCCAGCAGTAGGGACAGCGAGCAGTTCTTC	CASSRDSEQFF
TRBV7-2	TRBD2	-	TRBJ2-7	TGTGCCAGCAGCTTTCCCCTAGCGGGAGGTAGGGAGCAGTACTTC	CASSFPLAGGREQYF
TRBV6-5	TRBD2	-	TRBJ2-3	TGTGCCAGCAGAGGTCCAGGACTAGGTACAGATACGCAGTATTTT	CASRGPGLGTDTQYF